A single sample gave rise to the 14 T cell receptor beta chains below, sequenced in a study of T-cell memory formation after mild COVID-19. TCRdb ran MiXCR on the 5' RACE reads and lists one entry per CDR3 protein. The sample records around 150,000 distinct CDR3 sequences, 11% being singletons. Source material: PBMCs or a T cell subset sorted from them (not recorded which). Every receptor here comes from a man between 18 and 35 years old who had mild COVID-19 (a few samples of this study predate the infection). Cell type and time point are not known.

This sequence joins TRBV11-2 and TRBJ2-3, with D tentatively TRBD1 (5 bases). The CDR3 spans 15 residues. V dropped 3 bases and J dropped 2 bases, with 12 bases sitting between them. Germline CDR1 is SGHAT and CDR2 is FQNNGV. The CDR3 loop reads CASSFRTHYTDTQYF. CDR3 sequence (DNA): TGTGCCAGCAGCTTCCGGACACACTACACAGATACGCAGTATTTT.

This clonotype was counted a few times. The rearrangement links TRBV7-2 to TRBJ1-5; weak D call: TRBD1 (5 bases). The V and J ends lost 6 bases and 6 bases respectively, with 18 bases between them. Looked up from germline, CDR1 is SGHTA and CDR2 is FQGNSA. This CDR3 contains 15 residues. CDR3 sequence reads: CASSRTGTYFQPQHF. CDR3 bases: TGTGCCAGCAGTCGGACCGGGACGTATTTTCAGCCCCAGCATTTT.

This chain links TRBV5-1 with TRBJ1-3, with TRBD1 matching 8 bases. CDR3 length: 13 amino acids. Germline V lookup: CDR1 SGHRS, CDR2 YFSETQ. The ends lost 4 bases at V and 6 bases at J; junction bases unmatched: 3. The CDR3 loop is CASSGDRQNTIYF. In nucleotides, the CDR3 is TGCGCCAGCAGCGGGGACAGGCAAAACACCATATATTTT.

This chain links TRBV6-2 or TRBV6-3 with TRBJ2-6; D remains unclear. With 4 bases removed from V and 4 bases from J, the gap between germline ends came to 11 bases. From germline, CDR1 is MNHEY and CDR2 SVGEGT. The CDR3 extends over 15 amino acids. The CDR3 sequence: CASSSTPGGANVLTF. The CDR3 nucleotides read TGTGCCAGCAGTTCTACACCCGGGGGGGCCAACGTCCTGACTTTC.

This clonotype was detected many times. This chain uses TRBV7-2 with TRBJ2-1, with D hard to call. Germline V CDR1 and CDR2: SGHTA, FQGNSA. V was trimmed by 0 bases and J by 8 bases, leaving 2 bases between them. This CDR3 has 11 residues. DNA of the CDR3: TGTGCCAGCAGCTTAGCGTATGAGCAGTTCTTC. It yields the protein CASSLAYEQFF.

This clonotype was counted between two and nine times. The chain couples TRBV6-6 to TRBJ2-1, with 7 bases fitting TRBD1. The CDR3 spans 14 residues. In germline, CDR1 is MNHNY, CDR2 SVGAGI (reference sequence). Trimming took 5 bases from V and 6 from J; bases not matched to a gene: 7. The CDR3 loop reads CASSQGVLPNEQFF. The DNA of the CDR3 is TGTGCCAGCAGTCAGGGGGTTCTGCCCAATGAGCAGTTCTTC.

This rearrangement joins TRBV10-3 to TRBJ2-5; D might be TRBD1 or TRBD2, each matching 6 bases. V lost 6 bases and J lost 4, with 15 bases in between. This CDR3 region has 14 residues. Germline V gives CDR1 ENHRY, CDR2 SYGVKD. The CDR3 is CAISEGEVRETQYF. The CDR3 region has the DNA TGTGCCATCAGCGAGGGGGAGGTTCGAGAGACCCAGTACTTC.

The chain uses TRBV20-1 and TRBJ2-3; weak D call: TRBD2 (6 bases). Trimming left V 6 bases short and J 5 bases short, with 24 bases between. The CDR3 runs to 16 residues. Germline assignment: CDR1 DFQATT and CDR2 SNEGSKA (reference sequence). The CDR3 bases are TGCAGTGCCCCGACCAGGCCGGGACTCGGCGGAGATACGCAGTATTTT. Its translation is CSAPTRPGLGGDTQYF.

This clonotype was recorded many times. V and J are TRBV20-1 and TRBJ2-3, with 7 bases fitting TRBD1. The CDR3 runs to 13 residues. The trim removed 7 bases at V and 2 bases at J, leaving 6 bases unmatched. The germline gives CDR1 DFQATT, CDR2 SNEGSKA (reference sequence). The CDR3 bases are TGCAGTGTAAGGGACAGTCTCACAGATACGCAGTATTTT. Amino acid sequence: CSVRDSLTDTQYF.

This clonotype has more than one count but fewer than ten. The chain links TRBV5-1 to TRBJ1-1; 8 nucleotides line up with TRBD1. The CDR3 extends over 14 amino acids. The germline V gene encodes CDR1 SGHRS and CDR2 YFSETQ. V lost 4 bases, J lost 5 bases, and 7 bases stayed unmatched. Here the CDR3 reads CASSQDRGGTEAFF. The CDR3 nucleotides read TGCGCCAGCAGCCAAGACAGGGGTGGAACTGAAGCTTTCTTT.

V and J are TRBV7-9 and TRBJ2-7; 7 nucleotides line up with TRBD1. The V segment lost 5 bases and the J segment 0 bases; nucleotides outside the gene matches: 7. This CDR3 contains 15 residues. Germline assignment: CDR1 SEHNR and CDR2 FQNEAQ (reference sequence). In DNA, the CDR3 is TGTGCCAGCAGCGTGGGGACAGCGGACTCCTACGAGCAGTACTTC. Encoded protein: CASSVGTADSYEQYF.

This clonotype has just a few counts. As DNA, the CDR3 is TGTGCCAGCAGTGAAGCAGGGTACTATGGCTACACCTTC. This translates into CASSEAGYYGYTF. The V and J genes are TRBV2 and TRBJ1-2; D is unresolved. The CDR3 has 13 amino acids. Trimming stripped 0 bases from V and 3 bases from J, with 5 bases between. Looked up from germline, CDR1 is SNHLY and CDR2 is FYNNEI.

This clonotype was seen at least ten times. The chain combines TRBV5-6 with TRBJ2-7; possibly TRBD2 for D (6 bases). Germline-derived CDR1 and CDR2 are SGHDT and YYEEEE. V lost 2 bases and J 3 bases, leaving 9 bases between the germline ends. This CDR3 has 13 residues. In DNA, the CDR3 is TGTGCCAGCAGCTTTTATAGCGGCTACGAGCAGTACGTC. Amino acid sequence: CASSFYSGYEQYV.

This clonotype has only a few counts. The V gene is TRBV20-1, the J gene TRBJ1-1, with 10 bases fitting TRBD1. V dropped 5 bases and J dropped 1; count of bases not matched to a gene: 7. The V gene's germline CDR1 is DFQATT and CDR2 SNEGSKA (reference sequence). This CDR3 contains 15 residues. The CDR3 is CSALDRGLTNTEAFF. As DNA, the CDR3 is TGCAGTGCTCTCGACAGGGGGCTGACGAACACTGAAGCTTTCTTT.